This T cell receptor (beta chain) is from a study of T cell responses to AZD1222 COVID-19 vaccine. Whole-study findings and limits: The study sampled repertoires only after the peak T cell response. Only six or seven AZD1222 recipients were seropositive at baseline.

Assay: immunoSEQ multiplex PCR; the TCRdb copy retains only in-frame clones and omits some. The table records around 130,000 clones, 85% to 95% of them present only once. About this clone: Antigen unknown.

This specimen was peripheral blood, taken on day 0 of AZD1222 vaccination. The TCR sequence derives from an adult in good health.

The DNA of the CDR3 is TGTGCCAGTAGTCCACGGGGGTGGTATTCCTACGAGCAGTACTTC. Protein product: CASSPRGWYSYEQYF. The rearrangement links TRBV19 to TRBJ2-7; possibly TRBD2 for D (6 bases). The V gene's germline CDR1 is LNHDA and CDR2 SQIVND (reference sequence). The CDR3 is made up of 15 amino acids. V gave up 5 bases and J gave up 1 base, with 15 bases separating them.